These 5 T cell receptor beta chains were sequenced from one sample in a study of blood T cell repertoires in COVID-19. Some clones are missing from TCRdb's copy, which holds only in-frame ones; the method was immunoSEQ multiplex PCR. The profile shows 130,000 or so clones, 70% to 90% of them singletons. Sequencing used peripheral blood. The receptors come from a woman aged 55-69 years with acute or convalescent COVID-19.

V usage is TRBV7-2 and J usage is TRBJ1-2; no clear D. The CDR3 runs 12 residues. The germline V and J ends were trimmed by 1 base and 6 bases, with 6 bases remaining between them. Germline V gene sequence: CDR1 SGHTA, CDR2 FQGNSA. CDR3 coding DNA: TGTGCCAGCAGCTTAGAGTGGCATGGCTACACCTTC. This encodes CASSLEWHGYTF.

The J gene is TRBJ2-1, the V gene TRBV4-3, with unresolved D. The CDR3 has 16 residues. The V end lost 0 bases, the J end lost 4 bases, and 13 bases lay between the germline ends. Germline V gives CDR1 LGHNA, CDR2 YSLEER. CDR3 DNA sequence: TGCGCCAGCAGCCAAGATGGCAGGCAGCATTACAATGAGCAGTTCTTC. Translated, it gives CASSQDGRQHYNEQFF.

This clone has a handful of counts. The rearrangement uses TRBV4-2 and TRBJ1-5; 7 nucleotides align to TRBD1. Losses at the gene ends were 0 bases for V and 0 bases for J; bases not matched to a gene: 14. Germline CDR1 is LGHNA and CDR2 is YNFKEQ. The CDR3 spans 20 residues. The CDR3 sequence is CASSQEAIVGQSNSNQPQHF. DNA for the CDR3: TGTGCCAGCAGCCAAGAGGCCATTGTGGGACAGAGTAATAGCAATCAGCCCCAGCATTTT.

The chain joins TRBV5-6 to TRBJ2-3; perhaps TRBD2 as D (7 bases). Trimming removed 0 bases at V and 4 bases at J, with 12 bases between. CDR3 length: 15 residues. Germline values: CDR1 SGHDT, CDR2 YYEEEE. The CDR3 region has the DNA TGTGCCAGCAGCTTGGCCGGGGGGCCGGCAGATACGCAGTATTTT. This encodes CASSLAGGPADTQYF.

The chain combines TRBV5-6 with TRBJ1-3, with 7 bases lining up with TRBD1. The ends lost 4 bases at V and 0 bases at J; junction bases unmatched: 10. CDR3 size: 17 residues. From germline, CDR1 is SGHDT and CDR2 YYEEEE. CDR3 bases: TGTGCCAGCAGCCTCTCCGGGACAGCCATCTCTGGAAACACCATATATTTT. Translating it yields CASSLSGTAISGNTIYF. Combining the CDR3 with reference TRBV5-6 and TRBJ1-3 gives the whole variable domain DAGVTQSPTHLIKTRGQQVTLRCSPKSGHDTVSWYQQALGQGPQFIFQYYEEEERQRGNFPDRFSGHQFPNYSSELNVNALLLGDSALYLCASSLSGTAISGNTIYFGEGSWLTVV.